The 19 T cell receptor beta chains in this list originate from one sample, sequenced in a study of blood T cell repertoires in COVID-19. Sequencing was performed with immunoSEQ multiplex PCR; in TCRdb, only in-frame clones are kept and a portion is missing. The sample lists fewer than 250,000 clones; about 88% were seen once. Sequenced: peripheral blood. These receptors all come from a young man with acute or convalescent COVID-19.

The chain recombines TRBV19 with TRBJ2-6, with TRBD2 matching 7 bases. V shed 6 bases and J 6 bases; nucleotides not matched to a gene: 14. The CDR3 is 17 amino acids. Germline CDR1 is LNHDA and CDR2 is SQIVND (reference sequence). The CDR3: CASRHPRGSGLANVLTF. In nucleotides, the CDR3 is TGTGCCAGTAGACACCCGCGGGGGTCTGGGTTGGCCAACGTCCTGACTTTC.

CDR3 DNA: TGTGCCAGCAGCTCCGGACAGGGGGTCAGACCCCTCCACTTT. Translation gives CASSSGQGVRPLHF. This sequence joins TRBV5-4 and TRBJ1-6; 10 bases are shared with TRBD1. J lost 12 bases, V lost 3 bases, and 6 bases had no gene match. CDR1 and CDR2 from the germline V gene are SGHNT and YYREEE (reference sequence). There are 14 residues in the CDR3.

The J gene is TRBJ2-5, the V gene TRBV5-1, with TRBD2 matching over 10 bases. The CDR3 spans 15 residues. V was clipped by 5 bases and J by 1 base; unmatched bases: 5. The germline gives CDR1 SGHRS, CDR2 YFSETQ. The CDR3 bases are TGCGCCAGCAGTCCACTAGCGGGGCCCCAAGAGACCCAGTACTTC. Translated: CASSPLAGPQETQYF.

The J gene is TRBJ2-3, the V gene TRBV5-1; perhaps TRBD1 as D (6 bases). The CDR3 is 16 amino acids. V lost 4 bases and J 0 bases, leaving 15 bases between the germline ends. CDR1 and CDR2 from the germline V gene are SGHRS and YFSETQ. DNA for the CDR3: TGCGCCAGCAGCCCGTTAGGACAGCCTAGCACAGATACGCAGTATTTT. Translation: CASSPLGQPSTDTQYF.

A single count supports this clone. The rearrangement uses TRBV5-5 and TRBJ1-3; D uncertain. This CDR3 has 14 amino acids. V was pared by 0 bases and J by 8 bases, with 12 bases between. Germline values: CDR1 SGHKS, CDR2 YYEKEE (reference sequence). The CDR3 nucleotides are TGTGCCAGCAGCTTGGGGGTGGTGGACTACACCATATATTTT. It encodes CASSLGVVDYTIYF.

This clone showed up just once. The chain recombines TRBV11-3 with TRBJ2-3; weak D call: TRBD2 (5 bases). Looked up from germline, CDR1 is SGHNT and CDR2 is YENEEA. CDR3 length: 12 residues. The V gene lost 5 bases and the J gene lost 6 bases, with 9 bases spanning the gap. CDR3 residues: CASSQSGDTQYF. In DNA form, the CDR3 reads TGTGCCAGCAGCCAATCGGGGGATACGCAGTATTTT.

The chain is built from TRBV5-1 and TRBJ1-5; possible D gene TRBD1, 6 bases. The CDR3 consists of 15 residues. Germline lookup yields CDR1 SGHRS and CDR2 YFSETQ. The ends were cut back, 1 base at V and 11 bases at J, with 19 bases in the middle. CDR3 sequence reads: CASSLNGGAVKSQHF. The CDR3 DNA reads TGCGCCAGCAGCTTGAATGGGGGGGCCGTAAAGTCCCAGCATTTT.

This chain uses TRBV4-1 with TRBJ2-4; 11 bases map to TRBD2. Germline V gene data show CDR1 as MGHRA and CDR2 as YSYEKL. With V trimmed by 0 bases and J by 7 bases, 11 bases remained unmatched. This CDR3 has 18 residues. The DNA of the CDR3 is TGCGCCAGCAGCCAAGATTTAGCGGGAGGGCCCGTTGGGAACATTCAGTACTTC. This translates into CASSQDLAGGPVGNIQYF.

J is TRBJ2-2 and V is TRBV5-3; TRBD1 aligns across 9 bases. TRBV5-3 is an ORF, and what it does is uncertain. The CDR3 is made up of 17 amino acids. Germline trimming cut 5 bases from V and 2 bases from J; bases unmatched to any gene: 10. CDR3 nucleotide sequence: TGTGCCAGAAGGATTGATGGGACAGGGATTAACACCGGGGAGCTGTTTTTT. Residues: CARRIDGTGINTGELFF.

The chain combines TRBV19 with TRBJ2-7; perhaps TRBD1 as D (5 bases). The V end lost 3 bases, the J end lost 0 bases, and 9 bases lay between the germline ends. Per the germline V gene, CDR1 is LNHDA and CDR2 is SQIVND (reference sequence). The length of the CDR3 is 14 residues. In DNA form, the CDR3 reads TGTGCCAGTAGTATCACCGACAGCTCCTACGAGCAGTACTTC. Protein product: CASSITDSSYEQYF. Based on the CDR3 plus reference TRBV19 and TRBJ2-7, the full variable domain is DGGITQSPKYLFRKEGQNVTLSCEQNLNHDAMYWYRQDPGQGLRLIYYSQIVNDFQKGDIAEGYSVSREKKESFPLTVTSAQKNPTAFYLCASSITDSSYEQYFGPGTRLTVT.

This chain uses TRBV6-1 with TRBJ1-1; the D gene is possibly TRBD1 (6 bases). V was clipped by 3 bases and J by 1 base, with 9 bases between them. From germline, CDR1 is MNHNS and CDR2 SASEGT. The CDR3 has 14 amino acids. The CDR3: CASSDRGWNTEAFF. The CDR3 DNA sequence: TGTGCCAGCAGTGACAGGGGCTGGAACACTGAAGCTTTCTTT.

The chain recombines TRBV20-1 with TRBJ1-5; 8 nucleotides match TRBD1. The junction had 8 bases not matched to a gene; V was cut back by 3 bases and J by 10 bases. Looked up from germline, CDR1 is DFQATT and CDR2 is SNEGSKA (reference sequence). CDR3 length: 13 residues. The CDR3 protein is CSASRQGQNPQHF. The CDR3 DNA reads as TGCAGTGCTAGTCGACAGGGGCAAAACCCCCAGCATTTT.

This clone was detected only once. The chain uses TRBV6-6 and TRBJ1-6; the match to TRBD1 covers 7 bases. V dropped 6 bases and J dropped 7; count of bases not matched to a gene: 12. In germline, CDR1 is MNHNY, CDR2 SVGAGI (reference sequence). The CDR3 has 16 residues. In DNA form, the CDR3 reads TGTGCCAGCAGCCCGGGACAGAGACTCAAAAATTCACCCCTCCACTTT. Protein: CASSPGQRLKNSPLHF.

The genes are TRBV5-1 and TRBJ1-1; tentatively, D is TRBD1 (6 bases). Germline-derived CDR1 and CDR2 are SGHRS and YFSETQ. Trimming pared 4 bases from V and 0 bases from J, leaving 16 bases between. The CDR3 contains 16 residues. The CDR3 reads CASSVSTGTLNTEAFF. DNA for the CDR3: TGCGCCAGCAGCGTATCGACAGGAACCCTGAACACTGAAGCTTTCTTT.

The chain links TRBV6-5 to TRBJ1-2; D might be TRBD1 (5 bases). Germline values: CDR1 MNHEY, CDR2 SVGAGI. CDR3 size: 14 residues. Trimming left V 5 bases short and J 5 bases short, with 15 bases between. CDR3 sequence: CASSPRQNLYGYTF. The DNA of the CDR3 is TGTGCCAGCAGTCCCCGACAGAACCTTTATGGCTACACCTTC.

The chain combines TRBV6-5 with TRBJ2-1, with TRBD1 matching 10 bases. V dropped 2 bases and J dropped 8; count of bases not matched to a gene: 6. The CDR3 sequence is 15 residues long. The V gene's germline CDR1 is MNHEY and CDR2 SVGAGI. This CDR3 is CASSYRDRGSDEQFF. CDR3 DNA: TGTGCCAGCAGTTACCGGGACAGGGGTAGCGATGAGCAGTTCTTC.

This clone was recorded only once. The chain combines TRBV5-1 with TRBJ2-2; the D is unclear. The germline V and J ends were trimmed by 7 bases and 2 bases, with 12 bases remaining between them. Per the germline V gene, CDR1 is SGHRS and CDR2 is YFSETQ. The CDR3 covers 14 residues. In DNA, the CDR3 is TGCGCCAGCTCCTCGAAGCTAAACACCGGGGAGCTGTTTTTT. Translated: CASSSKLNTGELFF.

This chain uses TRBV19 with TRBJ1-4; 9 bases are a match to TRBD1. Trimming at V came to 5 bases and at J to 2 bases, leaving 6 bases not matched to a gene. This CDR3 spans 16 amino acids. Per germline, CDR1 LNHDA and CDR2 SQIVND (reference sequence). The DNA of the CDR3 is TGTGCCAGTAGTGCCGGACAGGGGCATACTAATGAAAAACTGTTTTTT. Translated: CASSAGQGHTNEKLFF.

The chain combines TRBV5-5 with TRBJ1-5; D is perhaps TRBD1 (6 bases). The CDR3 has 15 amino acids. The germline gives CDR1 SGHKS, CDR2 YYEKEE (reference sequence). The V and J ends lost 0 bases and 2 bases respectively, with 9 bases between them. In DNA form, the CDR3 reads TGTGCCAGCAGCTTGGTTTCAGGGGGCAATCAGCCCCAGCATTTT. Amino acids: CASSLVSGGNQPQHF.